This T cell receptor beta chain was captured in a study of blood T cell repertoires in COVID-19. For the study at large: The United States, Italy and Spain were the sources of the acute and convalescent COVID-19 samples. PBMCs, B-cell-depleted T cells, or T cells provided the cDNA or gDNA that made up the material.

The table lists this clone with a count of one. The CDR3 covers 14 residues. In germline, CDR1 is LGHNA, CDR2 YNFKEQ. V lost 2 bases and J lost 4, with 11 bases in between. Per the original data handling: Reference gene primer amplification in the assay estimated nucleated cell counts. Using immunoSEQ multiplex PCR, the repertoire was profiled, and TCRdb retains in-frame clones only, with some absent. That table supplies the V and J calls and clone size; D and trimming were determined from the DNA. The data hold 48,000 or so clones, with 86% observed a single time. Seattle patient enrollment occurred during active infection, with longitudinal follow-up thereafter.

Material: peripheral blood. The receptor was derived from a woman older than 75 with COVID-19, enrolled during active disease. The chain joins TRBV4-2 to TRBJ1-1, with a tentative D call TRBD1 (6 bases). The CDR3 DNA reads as TGTGCCAGCAGCCAATACAGGGTCGGCACTGAAGCTTTCTTT. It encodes CASSQYRVGTEAFF.